What follows are 31 T cell receptor beta chains derived from one specimen sequenced in a study of cytomegalovirus exposure and HLA in healthy donors. Clones were sequenced by immunoSEQ multiplex PCR, and TCRdb holds only the in-frame ones, with some missing. The top ten hold roughly 1.5% of the sample, which has 150,000 to 200,000 clones, around 88% seen once. Sequenced material: PBMCs. All receptors come from a woman aged 18-29 years in good health and CMV-seronegative.

This chain uses TRBV5-4 with TRBJ2-7, with 10 bases fitting TRBD2. Germline CDR1 and CDR2: SGHNT and YYREEE (reference sequence). V trimming: 4 bases; J trimming: 5 bases; junction bases outside the gene matches: 12. The CDR3 loop spans 16 amino acids. CDR3 loop: CASSHSASSGSHEQYF. The DNA for the CDR3 is TGTGCCAGCAGCCACTCTGCTTCTAGCGGGAGCCACGAGCAGTACTTC.

The V and J genes are TRBV4-1 and TRBJ2-3; 11 positions agree with TRBD2. This CDR3 is built from 16 residues. J was trimmed by 2 bases and V by 4 bases; bases with no gene match: 5. Germline V gene sequence: CDR1 MGHRA, CDR2 YSYEKL. CDR3 DNA sequence: TGCGCCAGCAGCCGGGCACTAGCGGGAGCCACAGATACGCAGTATTTT. Protein product: CASSRALAGATDTQYF.

V and J are TRBV5-1 and TRBJ2-1, with 8 bases matching TRBD2. V lost 2 bases to trimming and J lost 4 bases; unmatched junction nucleotides: 5. The CDR3 is 15 amino acids. The germline gives CDR1 SGHRS, CDR2 YFSETQ. As DNA, the CDR3 is TGCGCCAGCAGCTTAGCGGGGGACCTTTACAATGAGCAGTTCTTC. Protein: CASSLAGDLYNEQFF. Together with reference TRBV5-1 and TRBJ2-1, the CDR3 gives the full variable domain: KAGVTQTPRYLIKTRGQQVTLSCSPISGHRSVSWYQQTPGQGLQFLFEYFSETQRNKGNFPGRFSGRQFSNSRSEMNVSTLELGDSALYLCASSLAGDLYNEQFFGPGTRLTVL.

The chain combines TRBV18 with TRBJ1-1; 9 bases align to TRBD1. The CDR3 covers 16 residues. V dropped 4 bases and J dropped 4; count of bases not matched to a gene: 10. CDR1 is KGHSH, CDR2 LQKENI, per germline. The DNA of the CDR3 is TGTGCCAGCTCACTAGTGGGACAGGGAATAGGCACTGAAGCTTTCTTT. Its protein product is CASSLVGQGIGTEAFF.

This chain joins TRBV27 and TRBJ1-5, with D unclear. Germline V lookup: CDR1 MNHEY, CDR2 SMNVEV (reference sequence). Trimming cost V 7 bases and J 16 bases, with 17 bases left between them. This CDR3 comprises 11 residues. The CDR3 sequence: CASTFHGVRHF. In DNA form, the CDR3 reads TGTGCCAGCACTTTCCATGGTGTGCGACATTTT.

The J gene is TRBJ1-5, the V gene TRBV6-4; D possibly corresponds to TRBD1 (6 bases). V dropped 3 bases and J dropped 5 bases, with 8 bases sitting between them. Per the germline V gene, CDR1 is MRHNA and CDR2 is SNTAGT. The length of the CDR3 is 13 residues. CDR3 DNA: TGTGCCAGCAGTGAGGGGGCGCATCAGCCCCAGCATTTT. It specifies CASSEGAHQPQHF.

As concerns this clone: In the same sample, other DNA sequences code for this CDR3. The chain combines TRBV30 with TRBJ1-1; possible D gene TRBD1, 5 bases. The CDR3 length is 13 residues. With 2 bases removed from V and 2 bases from J, the gap between germline ends came to 9 bases. Germline values: CDR1 GTSNPN, CDR2 SVGIG (reference sequence). CDR3 sequence reads: CAWSRTLNTEAFF. The CDR3 DNA sequence: TGTGCCTGGAGTCGGACACTAAACACTGAAGCTTTCTTT.

The chain links TRBV30 to TRBJ2-1; 8 bases line up with TRBD2. Germline V gene sequence: CDR1 GTSNPN, CDR2 SVGIG (reference sequence). This CDR3 has 16 residues. The ends lost 0 bases at V and 2 bases at J; junction bases unmatched: 6. The CDR3 DNA follows: TGTGCCTGGAGTGTGGGGATTAGCGGGGCCTACAATGAGCAGTTCTTC. Protein sequence: CAWSVGISGAYNEQFF.

The V call is TRBV12-5, the J call TRBJ1-2, with 7 bases matching TRBD1. CDR1 and CDR2 (germline): LGHNT, FRNRAP. The junction had 9 bases not matched to a gene; V was cut back by 6 bases and J by 11 bases. The length of the CDR3 is 12 residues. The CDR3: CASGRPGQKYTF. DNA of the CDR3: TGTGCTAGTGGGCGTCCGGGACAGAAATACACCTTC.

This clone was detected only a few times. The rearrangement uses TRBV27 and TRBJ1-1; TRBD1 aligns across 10 bases. This CDR3 spans 18 amino acids. The V gene end was trimmed by 0 bases and the J gene end by 1 base; junction bases not matched to a gene: 8. The germline gives CDR1 MNHEY, CDR2 SMNVEV (reference sequence). CDR3 amino acids: CASSLSPGQGSGNTEAFF. CDR3 sequence (DNA): TGTGCCAGCAGTTTATCCCCGGGACAGGGGAGTGGGAACACTGAAGCTTTCTTT.

This sequence joins TRBV5-5 and TRBJ2-7; D is uncertain. This CDR3 region has 14 residues. Per the germline V gene, CDR1 is SGHKS and CDR2 is YYEKEE (reference sequence). V lost 0 bases and J lost 0, with 7 bases in between. The CDR3 region has the DNA TGTGCCAGCAGCTTGGGGCCCGACTCCTACGAGCAGTACTTC. This sequence encodes CASSLGPDSYEQYF.

This chain links TRBV5-4 with TRBJ2-7; the match to TRBD1 covers 9 bases. Germline CDR1 SGHNT, CDR2 YYREEE (reference sequence). The length of the CDR3 is 15 residues. After removal of 2 bases from V and 1 base from J, the junction contained 4 bases not matched to a gene. CDR3 sequence: CASSFPTGGSYEQYF. DNA of the CDR3: TGTGCCAGCAGCTTCCCGACAGGGGGGTCCTACGAGCAGTACTTC.

The chain employs TRBV11-2 and TRBJ2-3, with D uncertain. The germline V gene has CDR1 SGHAT and CDR2 FQNNGV. V gave up 3 bases and J gave up 2 bases, with 9 bases separating them. This CDR3 has 14 residues. CDR3 DNA: TGTGCCAGCAGCTTTGGCAGGTTCACAGATACGCAGTATTTT. Its protein is CASSFGRFTDTQYF.

The chain employs TRBV5-1 and TRBJ2-1; D is unresolved. V shed 0 bases and J shed 7 bases, with 17 bases lying between them. This CDR3 spans 16 amino acids. From germline, CDR1 is SGHRS and CDR2 YFSETQ. CDR3 protein: CASSLALGFARNEQFF. In DNA, the CDR3 is TGCGCCAGCAGCTTGGCCTTGGGCTTCGCTCGGAATGAGCAGTTCTTC.

The chain combines TRBV4-1 with TRBJ2-3; D might be TRBD2 (6 bases). Germline V gene sequence: CDR1 MGHRA, CDR2 YSYEKL. The V and J ends lost 6 bases and 9 bases respectively, with 19 bases between them. The CDR3 spans 14 residues. CDR3 protein: CASSQVTSSGTQYF. In DNA form, the CDR3 reads TGCGCCAGCAGTCAGGTTACTAGCAGCGGCACGCAGTATTTT.

This clone appeared a few times. The chain combines TRBV4-2 with TRBJ1-4; D ambiguous. Trimming removed 3 bases at V and 7 bases at J, with 15 bases between. Germline CDR1 reads LGHNA; CDR2 reads YNFKEQ. CDR3 length: 15 residues. The CDR3 DNA follows: TGTGCCAGCAGCCAGACGACGCGGAGGGCTGAAAAACTGTTTTTT. As protein: CASSQTTRRAEKLFF.

The chain employs TRBV10-3 and TRBJ1-4, with TRBD1 matching over 8 bases. CDR1 ENHRY and CDR2 SYGVKD come from the germline V gene. Losses at the gene ends were 2 bases for V and 4 bases for J; bases not matched to a gene: 3. CDR3 length: 15 residues. The DNA of the CDR3 is TGTGCCATCAGTGAGCCGGACAGGGATAATGAAAAACTGTTTTTT. Protein sequence: CAISEPDRDNEKLFF.

The rearrangement links TRBV11-3 to TRBJ2-7; 7 nucleotides match TRBD2. Germline V gene sequence: CDR1 SGHNT, CDR2 YENEEA. The V and J ends lost 1 base and 6 bases, in that order; junction bases with no gene match: 12. There are 16 residues in the CDR3. The CDR3 coding sequence is TGTGCCAGCAGCTTAGGTCGGACTAGTGAACAAGGCGAGCAGTACTTC. It codes for CASSLGRTSEQGEQYF.

V gene TRBV5-1 combines with J gene TRBJ2-3; D ambiguous. Trimming pared 6 bases from V and 5 bases from J, leaving 10 bases between. Germline V gene data show CDR1 as SGHRS and CDR2 as YFSETQ. CDR3 size: 12 residues. The CDR3 nucleotides are TGCGCCAGCAACTCACCGAAAGATACGCAGTATTTT. Translated: CASNSPKDTQYF.

The J gene is TRBJ1-2, the V gene TRBV18; D is perhaps TRBD1 (5 bases). V was trimmed by 3 bases and J by 8 bases, leaving 16 bases between them. Germline loops: CDR1 KGHSH, CDR2 LQKENI. The CDR3 is 14 residues long. CDR3 loop: CASSPMPGGEGYTF. CDR3 coding DNA: TGTGCCAGCTCACCTATGCCCGGGGGAGAGGGCTACACCTTC.

This clone was seen only once. This chain connects TRBV15 to TRBJ2-3; maybe TRBD1 (7 bases). The length of the CDR3 is 15 residues. Germline V lookup: CDR1 LNHNV, CDR2 YYDKDF (reference sequence). V was clipped by 5 bases and J by 5 bases, with 17 bases between them. The CDR3 DNA sequence: TGTGCCACCAGCCTGCCCGGGGGACAGCGAGATACGCAGTATTTT. Translation: CATSLPGGQRDTQYF.

The chain employs TRBV7-2 and TRBJ2-7, with 7 positions matching TRBD2. V lost 3 bases to trimming and J lost 5 bases; unmatched junction nucleotides: 19. Germline CDR1 SGHTA, CDR2 FQGNSA. The CDR3 extends over 18 amino acids. This CDR3 is CASSFPLRGRARSHEQYF. The CDR3 region has the DNA TGTGCCAGCAGCTTCCCACTTCGGGGGAGGGCCCGATCCCACGAGCAGTACTTC.

The chain has TRBV18 and TRBJ2-1; 11 bases are shared with TRBD2. Germline V lookup: CDR1 KGHSH, CDR2 LQKENI. J gave up 3 bases and V 3 bases, and 4 bases lay outside the gene matches. The CDR3 has 16 residues. For the CDR3, the DNA is TGTGCCAGCTCACCGAGACTAGCGGGGCACTACAATGAGCAGTTCTTC. It is translated as CASSPRLAGHYNEQFF.

The V call is TRBV7-2, the J call TRBJ1-3, with D possibly being TRBD1 (5 bases). Germline CDR1 is SGHTA and CDR2 is FQGNSA. Between the trimmed V and J ends, which lost 1 base and 2 bases, there was a span of 6 bases. This CDR3 contains 14 residues. The CDR3 DNA sequence: TGTGCCAGCAGCTTAGGACAGCCTGGAAACACCATATATTTT. Protein product: CASSLGQPGNTIYF.

V usage is TRBV27 and J usage is TRBJ2-2, with D possibly being TRBD1 (6 bases). This CDR3 has 15 amino acids. The ends were cut back, 5 bases at V and 6 bases at J, with 16 bases in the middle. Germline CDR1 and CDR2: MNHEY and SMNVEV (reference sequence). The CDR3 DNA sequence: TGTGCCAGCAGTCATCCCAGGGGCGATCCCGGGGAGCTGTTTTTT. Its protein product is CASSHPRGDPGELFF.

The sample holds one count of this clone. This chain joins TRBV11-1 and TRBJ2-7; D may be TRBD1 (5 bases). V lost 5 bases, J lost 0 bases, and 14 bases lay in between. The CDR3 length is 15 residues. CDR1 is SGHAT, CDR2 FQDESV, per germline (reference sequence). CDR3 DNA: TGTGCCAGCAGCCGGACACAATCCCCCTCCTACGAGCAGTACTTC. It is translated as CASSRTQSPSYEQYF.

The chain joins TRBV6-1 to TRBJ2-1; D call uncertain. The CDR3 is made up of 15 amino acids. The V gene's germline CDR1 is MNHNS and CDR2 SASEGT. Between the trimmed V and J ends, which lost 8 bases and 4 bases, there was a span of 18 bases. The CDR3, as DNA: TGTGCCAGCTTTCGAGACATCGACCCTTACAATGAGCAGTTCTTC. Its translation: CASFRDIDPYNEQFF.

The chain links TRBV19 to TRBJ1-2, with D uncertain. The CDR3 contains 15 residues. CDR1 is LNHDA and CDR2 is SQIVND in the germline V gene (reference sequence). Trimming removed 3 bases at V and 0 bases at J, with 11 bases between. Here the CDR3 DNA reads TGTGCCAGTAGTATCCTCGCCACTGCTAACTATGGCTACACCTTC. Its translation is CASSILATANYGYTF.

The V and J genes are TRBV7-6 and TRBJ2-3; 13 bases align to TRBD2. Trimming took 5 bases from V and 2 from J; bases not matched to a gene: 4. The CDR3 runs 16 residues. In germline, CDR1 is SGHVS, CDR2 FNYEAQ. CDR3: CASSPTSGGPTDTQYF. The CDR3 DNA sequence: TGTGCCAGCAGCCCGACTAGCGGGGGGCCCACAGATACGCAGTATTTT.

The V and J genes are TRBV10-1 and TRBJ2-2; TRBD1 agrees at 7 bases. The V segment lost 6 bases and the J segment 5 bases; nucleotides outside the gene matches: 9. The germline gives CDR1 WNHNN, CDR2 SYGVQD (reference sequence). The CDR3 has 15 residues. In DNA, the CDR3 is TGCGCCAGCAGAGAAAACAGGGGTGGGACCGGGGAGCTGTTTTTT. Translated, it gives CASRENRGGTGELFF.

The rearrangement uses TRBV4-2 and TRBJ2-3, with D possibly TRBD2 on 7 matching bases. The V and J ends lost 1 base and 4 bases respectively, with 15 bases between them. Per germline, CDR1 LGHNA and CDR2 YNFKEQ. The CDR3 is made up of 16 amino acids. The CDR3: CASSQVWGGRADTQYF. In nucleotides, the CDR3 is TGTGCCAGCAGCCAAGTGTGGGGGGGCAGAGCAGATACGCAGTATTTT.